A selection of T cell receptor beta chains follows, all from one sample in a study of cytomegalovirus exposure and HLA in healthy donors. Using immunoSEQ multiplex PCR, the repertoire was profiled, and TCRdb retains in-frame clones only, with some absent. The record lists roughly 190,000 clones, of which the ten most abundant hold less than 0.95%. The sequenced sample consisted of PBMCs. Receptors originate from a woman younger than 35 in good health and CMV-seropositive. Each CDR3 is given with its conserved first and last residue. Fields, in order: J gene, V gene, D gene, CDR3 protein, CDR3 DNA. D genes are given only for firm matches.

TRBJ2-1,TRBV7-8,NA,CASSLVRRGNEQFF,TGTGCCAGCAGCTTAGTTCGGCGGGGCAATGAGCAGTTCTTC
TRBJ2-7,TRBV11-2,NA,CASSLVIGLSSYEQYF,TGTGCCAGCAGCTTAGTTATAGGACTATCTTCCTACGAGCAGTACTTC
TRBJ1-1,TRBV7-8,TRBD1,CASSLRMGTGGDYLSNTEAFF,TGTGCCAGCAGCTTACGGATGGGGACAGGGGGAGATTATTTATCGAACACTGAAGCTTTCTTT
TRBJ1-5,TRBV18,TRBD1,CASSPPGQGGHQPQHF,TGTGCCAGCTCACCACCGGGACAGGGAGGGCATCAGCCCCAGCATTTT
TRBJ1-3,TRBV27,NA,CASSLMGGGGNTIYF,TGTGCCAGCAGTTTGATGGGGGGTGGTGGAAACACCATATATTTT
TRBJ2-2,TRBV7-3,TRBD1,CASSRDRNTGELFF,TGTGCCAGCAGCCGGGACAGAAACACCGGGGAGCTGTTTTTT
TRBJ1-1,TRBV7-2,TRBD1,CASSLSTGMYTEAFF,TGTGCCAGCAGCCTATCGACAGGGATGTACACTGAAGCTTTCTTT
TRBJ1-2,TRBV7-9,TRBD1,CASSLVGTPGQNNYGYTF,TGTGCCAGCAGCTTAGTAGGAACCCCGGGACAGAATAACTATGGCTACACCTTC
TRBJ1-2,TRBV7-3,NA,CASPPAAGSYTF,TGTGCTTCTCCTCCCGCGGCGGGGAGCTACACCTTC
TRBJ1-4,TRBV6-1,TRBD1,CASSPDRGYEKLFF,TGTGCCAGCAGTCCGGACAGGGGCTATGAAAAACTGTTTTTT
TRBJ1-1,TRBV6-1,NA,CASSPLLNTEAFF,TGTGCCAGCAGTCCCCTTTTGAACACTGAAGCTTTCTTT
TRBJ1-2,TRBV7-2,NA,CASSFSSSPANYGYTF,TGTGCCAGCAGCTTTAGCTCAAGCCCTGCTAACTATGGCTACACCTTC
TRBJ2-1,TRBV5-1,TRBD2,CASSFLGSGGSNEQFF,TGCGCCAGCAGCTTCCTTGGTAGCGGGGGGTCAAATGAGCAGTTCTTC
TRBJ2-3,TRBV5-1,TRBD2,CASSNSRGADTQYF,TGCGCCAGCAGCAACAGCCGGGGGGCAGATACGCAGTATTTT
TRBJ2-5,TRBV7-2,TRBD2,CASSLAGGIQETQYF,TGTGCCAGCAGCTTAGCGGGGGGGATCCAAGAGACCCAGTACTTC
TRBJ1-5,TRBV18,TRBD1,CASSGTTGVGQPQHF,TGTGCCAGCTCTGGAACAACAGGGGTGGGTCAGCCCCAGCATTTT
TRBJ1-1,TRBV19,NA,CASRPTGMNTEAFF,TGTGCCAGTAGACCGACAGGTATGAACACTGAAGCTTTCTTT
TRBJ2-3,TRBV5-1,TRBD2,CASSLAGTSGRAGDTQYF,TGCGCCAGCAGCTTGGCCGGGACTAGCGGGAGAGCGGGAGATACGCAGTATTTT
TRBJ2-7,TRBV15,TRBD2,CATSRETSGPYEQYF,TGTGCCACCAGCAGAGAAACTAGCGGTCCCTACGAGCAGTACTTC
TRBJ2-7,TRBV6-5,NA,CASSYGASRFNEQYF,TGTGCCAGCAGTTACGGTGCTAGCCGGTTTAACGAGCAGTACTTC
TRBJ1-6,TRBV4-1,NA,CASSQDGREGSPLHF,TGCGCCAGCAGCCAAGATGGGAGGGAGGGATCACCCCTCCACTTT
TRBJ1-2,TRBV14,NA,CASSQDVAGIYGYTF,TGTGCCAGCAGCCAAGACGTTGCAGGGATCTATGGCTACACCTTC